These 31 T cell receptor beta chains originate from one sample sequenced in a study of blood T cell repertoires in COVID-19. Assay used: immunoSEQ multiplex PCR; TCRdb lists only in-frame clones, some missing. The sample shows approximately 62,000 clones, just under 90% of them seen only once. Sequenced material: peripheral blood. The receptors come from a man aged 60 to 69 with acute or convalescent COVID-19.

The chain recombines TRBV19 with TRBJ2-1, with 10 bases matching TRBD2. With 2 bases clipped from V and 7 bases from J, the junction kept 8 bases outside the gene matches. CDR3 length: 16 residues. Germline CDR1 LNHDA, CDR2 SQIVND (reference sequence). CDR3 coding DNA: TGTGCCAGTAGTATAAGCGGGAGGGCCTCTCAGAATGAGCAGTTCTTC. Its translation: CASSISGRASQNEQFF.

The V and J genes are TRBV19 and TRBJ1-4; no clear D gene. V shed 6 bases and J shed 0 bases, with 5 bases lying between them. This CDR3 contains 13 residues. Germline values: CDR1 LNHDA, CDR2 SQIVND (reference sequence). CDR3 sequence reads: CASSTATNEKLFF. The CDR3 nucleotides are TGTGCCAGTAGCACAGCAACTAATGAAAAACTGTTTTTT. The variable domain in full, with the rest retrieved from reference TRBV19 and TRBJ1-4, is DGGITQSPKYLFRKEGQNVTLSCEQNLNHDAMYWYRQDPGQGLRLIYYSQIVNDFQKGDIAEGYSVSREKKESFPLTVTSAQKNPTAFYLCASSTATNEKLFFGSGTQLSVL.

This CDR3 reads CASIETSGSWEQYF. The CDR3 DNA reads TGTGCCAGCATCGAGACTAGCGGGAGTTGGGAGCAGTACTTC. The rearrangement links TRBV6-5 to TRBJ2-7; 12 nucleotides agree with TRBD2. The V segment lost 7 bases and the J segment 7 bases; nucleotides outside the gene matches: 8. Germline CDR1 is MNHEY and CDR2 is SVGAGI. The CDR3 covers 14 residues.

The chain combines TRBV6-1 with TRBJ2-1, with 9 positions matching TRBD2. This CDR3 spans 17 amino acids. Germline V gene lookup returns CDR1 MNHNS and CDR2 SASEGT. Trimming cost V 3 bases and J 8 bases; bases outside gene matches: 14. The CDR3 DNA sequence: TGTGCCAGCAGTGACTTACAGACTAGCGGAACGACGGATGAGCAGTTCTTC. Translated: CASSDLQTSGTTDEQFF.

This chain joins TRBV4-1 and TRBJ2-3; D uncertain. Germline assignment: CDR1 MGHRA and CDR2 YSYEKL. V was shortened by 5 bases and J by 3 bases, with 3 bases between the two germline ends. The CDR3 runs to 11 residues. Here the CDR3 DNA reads TGCGCCAGCAGCTATACAGATACGCAGTATTTT. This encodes CASSYTDTQYF.

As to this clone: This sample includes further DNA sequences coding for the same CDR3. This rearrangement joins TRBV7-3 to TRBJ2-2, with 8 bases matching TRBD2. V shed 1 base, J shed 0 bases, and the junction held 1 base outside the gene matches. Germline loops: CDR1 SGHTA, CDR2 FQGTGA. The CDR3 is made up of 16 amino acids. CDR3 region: CASSLIGGANTGELFF. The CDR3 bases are TGTGCCAGCAGCTTAATCGGGGGGGCGAACACCGGGGAGCTGTTTTTT.

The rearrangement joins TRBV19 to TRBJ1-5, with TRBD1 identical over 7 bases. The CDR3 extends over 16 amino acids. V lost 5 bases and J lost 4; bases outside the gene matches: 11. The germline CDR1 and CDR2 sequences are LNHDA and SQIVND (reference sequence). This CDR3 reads CASSWGGGQVNQPQHF. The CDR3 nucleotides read TGTGCCAGTAGTTGGGGAGGAGGACAGGTAAATCAGCCCCAGCATTTT. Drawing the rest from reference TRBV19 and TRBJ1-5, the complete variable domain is DGGITQSPKYLFRKEGQNVTLSCEQNLNHDAMYWYRQDPGQGLRLIYYSQIVNDFQKGDIAEGYSVSREKKESFPLTVTSAQKNPTAFYLCASSWGGGQVNQPQHFGDGTRLSIL.

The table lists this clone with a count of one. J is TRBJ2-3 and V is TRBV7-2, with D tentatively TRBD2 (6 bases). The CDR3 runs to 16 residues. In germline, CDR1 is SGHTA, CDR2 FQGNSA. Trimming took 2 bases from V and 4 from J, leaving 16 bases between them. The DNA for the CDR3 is TGTGCCAGCAGCTTAAGTCCGGGGGTTGGTCCAGATACGCAGTATTTT. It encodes CASSLSPGVGPDTQYF.

In DNA, the CDR3 is TGTGCCAGCAGTTACCCAGGGCAGGCCTACGAGCAGTACTTC. This codes for CASSYPGQAYEQYF. The chain is built from TRBV6-2 or TRBV6-3 and TRBJ2-7, with D tentatively TRBD1 (5 bases). The V and J ends lost 2 bases and 2 bases respectively, with 10 bases between them. The CDR3 has 14 amino acids. From germline, CDR1 is MNHEY and CDR2 SVGEGT.

This chain's CDR3 is CASTKGQITDTQYF. The CDR3 DNA sequence: TGTGCCAGCACCAAGGGACAGATCACAGATACGCAGTATTTT. V gene TRBV7-6 combines with J gene TRBJ2-3; 7 bases agree with TRBD1. J gave up 2 bases and V 7 bases, and 6 bases lay outside the gene matches. The CDR3 spans 14 residues. Per germline, CDR1 SGHVS and CDR2 FNYEAQ. Variable domain in full (rest from reference TRBV7-6 and TRBJ2-3): GAGVSQSPRYKVTKRGQDVALRCDPISGHVSLYWYRQALGQGPEFLTYFNYEAQQDKSGLPNDRFSAERPEGSISTLTIQRTEQRDSAMYRCASTKGQITDTQYFGPGTRLTVL.

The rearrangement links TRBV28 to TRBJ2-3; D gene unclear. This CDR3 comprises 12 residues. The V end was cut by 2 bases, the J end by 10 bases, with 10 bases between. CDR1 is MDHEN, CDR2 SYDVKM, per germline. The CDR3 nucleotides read TGTGCCAGCAGTTTAGGCGGTCGGGCGCAGTATTTT. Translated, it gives CASSLGGRAQYF.

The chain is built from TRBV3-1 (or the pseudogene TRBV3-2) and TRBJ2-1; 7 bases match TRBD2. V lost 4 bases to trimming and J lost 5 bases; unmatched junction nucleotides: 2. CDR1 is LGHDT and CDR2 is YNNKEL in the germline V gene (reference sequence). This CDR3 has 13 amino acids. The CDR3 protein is CASSPLADNEQFF. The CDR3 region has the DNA TGTGCCAGCAGCCCCCTAGCGGACAATGAGCAGTTCTTC.

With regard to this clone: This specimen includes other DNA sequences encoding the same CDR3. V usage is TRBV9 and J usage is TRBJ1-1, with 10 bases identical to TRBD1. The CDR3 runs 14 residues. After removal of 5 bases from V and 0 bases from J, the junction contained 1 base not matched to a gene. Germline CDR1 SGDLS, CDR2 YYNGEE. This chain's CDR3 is CASRGQGMNTEAFF. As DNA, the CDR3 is TGTGCCAGCAGGGGACAGGGGATGAACACTGAAGCTTTCTTT.

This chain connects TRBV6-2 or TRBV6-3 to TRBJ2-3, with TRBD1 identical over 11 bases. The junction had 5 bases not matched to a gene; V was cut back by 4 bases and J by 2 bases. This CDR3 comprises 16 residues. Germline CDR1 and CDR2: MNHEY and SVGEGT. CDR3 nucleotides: TGTGCCAGCAGTTTGCCGGGACAGGGGGTCACAGATACGCAGTATTTT. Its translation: CASSLPGQGVTDTQYF.

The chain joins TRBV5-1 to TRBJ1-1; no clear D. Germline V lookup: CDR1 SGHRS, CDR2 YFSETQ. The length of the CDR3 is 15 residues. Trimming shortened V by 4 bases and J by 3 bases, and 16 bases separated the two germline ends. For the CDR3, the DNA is TGCGCCAGCAGCCCCCAGGAGGGATTGGACACTGAAGCTTTCTTT. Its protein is CASSPQEGLDTEAFF.

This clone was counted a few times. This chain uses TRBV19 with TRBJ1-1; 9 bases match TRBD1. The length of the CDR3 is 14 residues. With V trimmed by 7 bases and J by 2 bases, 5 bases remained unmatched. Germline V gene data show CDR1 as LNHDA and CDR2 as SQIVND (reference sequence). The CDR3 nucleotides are TGTGCCAGTACCGACAGGGGGTATAACACTGAAGCTTTCTTT. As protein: CASTDRGYNTEAFF.

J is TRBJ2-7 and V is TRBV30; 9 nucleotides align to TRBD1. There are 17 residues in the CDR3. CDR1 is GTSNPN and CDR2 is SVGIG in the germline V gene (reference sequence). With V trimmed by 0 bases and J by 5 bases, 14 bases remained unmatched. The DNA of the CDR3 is TGTGCCTGGAGTGTCTATGGGACAGGGACCAGCAGGGACGAGCAGTACTTC. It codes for CAWSVYGTGTSRDEQYF.

The CDR3 coding sequence is TGTGCCAGCAGAGGCAGGGGGTGGGATACGCAGTATTTT. As protein: CASRGRGWDTQYF. V and J are TRBV2 and TRBJ2-3; TRBD1 agrees at 7 bases. This CDR3 spans 13 amino acids. Germline V gene sequence: CDR1 SNHLY, CDR2 FYNNEI. J lost 6 bases, V lost 6 bases, and 6 bases had no gene match.

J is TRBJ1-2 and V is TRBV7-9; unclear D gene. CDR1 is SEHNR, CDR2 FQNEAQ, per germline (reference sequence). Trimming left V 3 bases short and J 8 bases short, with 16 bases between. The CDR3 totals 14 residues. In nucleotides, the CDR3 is TGTGCCAGCAGCTTCTCGTCAGTTGAGGTGGGCTACACCTTC. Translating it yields CASSFSSVEVGYTF.

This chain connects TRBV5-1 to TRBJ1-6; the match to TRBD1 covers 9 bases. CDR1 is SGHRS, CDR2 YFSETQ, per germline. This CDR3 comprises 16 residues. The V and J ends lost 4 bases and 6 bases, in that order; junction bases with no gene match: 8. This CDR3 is CASSDTGGGGNSPLHF. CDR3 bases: TGCGCCAGCAGCGATACAGGGGGCGGAGGTAATTCACCCCTCCACTTT.

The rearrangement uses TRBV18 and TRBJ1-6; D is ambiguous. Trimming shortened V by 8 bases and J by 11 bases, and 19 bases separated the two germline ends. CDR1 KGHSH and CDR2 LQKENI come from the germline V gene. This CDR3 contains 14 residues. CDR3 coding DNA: TGTGCCAGCGCTTCCCTGGAGAGGCTGGCACCCCTCCACTTT. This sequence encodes CASASLERLAPLHF.

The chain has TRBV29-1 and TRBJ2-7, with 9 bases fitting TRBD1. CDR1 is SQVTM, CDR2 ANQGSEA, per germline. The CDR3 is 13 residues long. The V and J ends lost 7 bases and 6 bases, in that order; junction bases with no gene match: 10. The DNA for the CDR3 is TGCAGCGCTCCGGGACAGGGAATAGGCGAGCAGTACTTC. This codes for CSAPGQGIGEQYF.

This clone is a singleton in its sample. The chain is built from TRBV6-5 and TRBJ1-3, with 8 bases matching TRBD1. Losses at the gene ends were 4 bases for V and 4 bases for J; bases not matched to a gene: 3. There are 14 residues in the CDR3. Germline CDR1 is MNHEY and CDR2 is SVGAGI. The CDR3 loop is CASSWTGTGNTIYF. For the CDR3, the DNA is TGTGCCAGCAGTTGGACAGGGACAGGAAACACCATATATTTT.

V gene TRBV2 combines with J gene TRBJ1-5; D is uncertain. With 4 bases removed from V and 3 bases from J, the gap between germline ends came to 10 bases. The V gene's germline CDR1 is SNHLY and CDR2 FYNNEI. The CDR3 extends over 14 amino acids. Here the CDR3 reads CASSVGRHNQPQHF. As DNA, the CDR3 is TGTGCCAGCAGTGTGGGCAGACACAATCAGCCCCAGCATTTT.

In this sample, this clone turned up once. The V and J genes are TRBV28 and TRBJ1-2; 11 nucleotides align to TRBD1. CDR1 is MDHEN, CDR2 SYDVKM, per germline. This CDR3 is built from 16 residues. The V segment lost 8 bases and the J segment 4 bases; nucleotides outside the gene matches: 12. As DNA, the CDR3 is TGTGCCAGCCTTGATTCCGGGACAGGGGGATCCTATGGCTACACCTTC. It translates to CASLDSGTGGSYGYTF.

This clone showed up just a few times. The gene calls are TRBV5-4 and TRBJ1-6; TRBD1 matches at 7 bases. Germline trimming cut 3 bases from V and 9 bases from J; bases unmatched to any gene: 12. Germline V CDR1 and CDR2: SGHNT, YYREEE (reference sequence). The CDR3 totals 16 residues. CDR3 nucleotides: TGTGCCAGCAGCTCCGGCCTACAGGGGAAGGGTTCACCCCTCCACTTT. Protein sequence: CASSSGLQGKGSPLHF.

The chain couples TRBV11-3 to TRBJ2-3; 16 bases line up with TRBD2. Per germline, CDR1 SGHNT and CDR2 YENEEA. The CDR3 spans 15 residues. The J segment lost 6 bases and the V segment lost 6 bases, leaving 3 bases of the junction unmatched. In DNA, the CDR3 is TGTGCCAGCAGTGAGGGACTAGCGGGAGGGGATACGCAGTATTTT. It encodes CASSEGLAGGDTQYF.

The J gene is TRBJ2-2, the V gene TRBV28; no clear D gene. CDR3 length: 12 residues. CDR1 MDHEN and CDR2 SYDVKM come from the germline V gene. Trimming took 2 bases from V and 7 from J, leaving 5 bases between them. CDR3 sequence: CASSLPRGELFF. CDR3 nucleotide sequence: TGTGCCAGCAGTTTACCTCGCGGGGAGCTGTTTTTT.

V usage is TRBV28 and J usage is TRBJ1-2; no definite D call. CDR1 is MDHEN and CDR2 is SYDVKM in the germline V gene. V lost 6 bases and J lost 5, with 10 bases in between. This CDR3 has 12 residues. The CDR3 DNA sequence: TGTGCCAGCAGGGGAGGGTTGTATGGCTACACCTTC. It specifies CASRGGLYGYTF.

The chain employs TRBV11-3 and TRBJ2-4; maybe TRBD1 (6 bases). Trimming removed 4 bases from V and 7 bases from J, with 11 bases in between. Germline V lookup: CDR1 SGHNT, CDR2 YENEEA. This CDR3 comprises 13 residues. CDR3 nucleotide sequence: TGTGCCAGCAGCTCCACAGGGTGGAACATTCAGTACTTC. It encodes CASSSTGWNIQYF.

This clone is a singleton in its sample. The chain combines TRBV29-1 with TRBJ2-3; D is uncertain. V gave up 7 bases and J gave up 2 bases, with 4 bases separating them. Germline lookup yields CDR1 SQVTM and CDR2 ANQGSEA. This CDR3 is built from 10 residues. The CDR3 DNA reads TGCAGCGGCGTCACAGATACGCAGTATTTT. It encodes CSGVTDTQYF.